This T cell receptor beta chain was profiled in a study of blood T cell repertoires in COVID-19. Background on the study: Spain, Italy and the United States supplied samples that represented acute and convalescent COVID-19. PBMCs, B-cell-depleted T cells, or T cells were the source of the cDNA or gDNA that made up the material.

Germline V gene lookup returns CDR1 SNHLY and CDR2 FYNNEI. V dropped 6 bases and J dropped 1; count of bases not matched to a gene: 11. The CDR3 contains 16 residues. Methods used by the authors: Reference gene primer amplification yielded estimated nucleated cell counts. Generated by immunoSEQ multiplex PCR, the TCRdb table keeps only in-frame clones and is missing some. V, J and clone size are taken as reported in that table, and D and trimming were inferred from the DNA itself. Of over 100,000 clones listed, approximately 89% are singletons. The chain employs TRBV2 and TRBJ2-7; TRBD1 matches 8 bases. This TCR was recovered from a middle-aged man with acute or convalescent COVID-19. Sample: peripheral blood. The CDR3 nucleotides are TGTGCCAGCAGGGCCTCTTCCGGGACAGGTTCCTACGAGCAGTACTTC. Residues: CASRASSGTGSYEQYF.